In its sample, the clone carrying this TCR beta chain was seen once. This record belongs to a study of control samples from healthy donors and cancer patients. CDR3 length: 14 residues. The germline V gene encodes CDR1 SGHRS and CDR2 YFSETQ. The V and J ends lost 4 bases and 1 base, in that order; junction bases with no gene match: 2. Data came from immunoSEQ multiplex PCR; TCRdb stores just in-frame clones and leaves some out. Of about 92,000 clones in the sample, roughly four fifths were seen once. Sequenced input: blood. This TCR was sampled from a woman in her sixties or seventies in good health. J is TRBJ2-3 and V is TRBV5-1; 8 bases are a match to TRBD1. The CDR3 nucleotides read TGCGCCAGCAGCCAGGACAGGGGCACAGATACGCAGTATTTT. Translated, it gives CASSQDRGTDTQYF.